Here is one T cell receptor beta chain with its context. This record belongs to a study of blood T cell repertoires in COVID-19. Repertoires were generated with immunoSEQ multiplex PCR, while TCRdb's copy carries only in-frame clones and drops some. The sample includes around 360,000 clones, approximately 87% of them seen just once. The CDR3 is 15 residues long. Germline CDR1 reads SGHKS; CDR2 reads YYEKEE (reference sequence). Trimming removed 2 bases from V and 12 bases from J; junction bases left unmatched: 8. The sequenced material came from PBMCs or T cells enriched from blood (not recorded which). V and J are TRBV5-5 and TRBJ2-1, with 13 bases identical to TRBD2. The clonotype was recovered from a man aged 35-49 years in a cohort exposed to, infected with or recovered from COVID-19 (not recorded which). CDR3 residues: CASSFGTSGRAVQFF. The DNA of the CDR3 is TGTGCCAGCAGCTTTGGTACTAGCGGGAGGGCCGTGCAGTTCTTC.